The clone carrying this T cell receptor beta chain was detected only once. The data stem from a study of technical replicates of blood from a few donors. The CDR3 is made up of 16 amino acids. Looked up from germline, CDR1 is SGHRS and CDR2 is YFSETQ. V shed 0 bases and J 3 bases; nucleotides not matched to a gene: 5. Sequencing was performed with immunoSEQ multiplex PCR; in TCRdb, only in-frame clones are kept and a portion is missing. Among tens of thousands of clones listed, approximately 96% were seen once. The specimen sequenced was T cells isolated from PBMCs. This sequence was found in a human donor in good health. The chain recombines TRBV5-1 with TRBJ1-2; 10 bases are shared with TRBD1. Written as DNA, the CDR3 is TGCGCCAGCAGCTTGGATGGGACAGGGGAGGACTATGGCTACACCTTC. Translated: CASSLDGTGEDYGYTF.